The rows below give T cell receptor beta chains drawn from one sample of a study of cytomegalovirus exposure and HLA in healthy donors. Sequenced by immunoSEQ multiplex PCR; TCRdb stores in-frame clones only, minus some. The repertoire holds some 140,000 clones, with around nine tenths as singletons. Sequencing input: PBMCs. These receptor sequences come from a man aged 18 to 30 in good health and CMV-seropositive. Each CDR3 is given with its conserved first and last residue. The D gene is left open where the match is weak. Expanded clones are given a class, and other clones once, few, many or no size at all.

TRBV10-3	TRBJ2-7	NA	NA	CAISGKGVGYEQYF	TGTGCCATCAGTGGGAAAGGGGTTGGCTACGAGCAGTACTTC
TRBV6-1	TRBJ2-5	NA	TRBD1	CATTLRTGMGETQYF	TGTGCCACTACACTTCGGACAGGGATGGGGGAGACCCAGTACTTC
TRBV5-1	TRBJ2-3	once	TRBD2	CASSLDRGGADTQYF	TGCGCCAGCAGCTTGGACCGGGGGGGCGCAGATACGCAGTATTTT
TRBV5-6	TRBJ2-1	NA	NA	CASSLIHYNEQFF	TGTGCCAGCAGCTTGATACATTACAATGAGCAGTTCTTC
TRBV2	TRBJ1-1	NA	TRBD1	CASTPDREGEAFF	TGTGCCAGCACCCCGGACAGGGAAGGGGAAGCTTTCTTT
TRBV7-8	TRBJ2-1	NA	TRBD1	CASSLSRQGATNEQFF	TGTGCCAGCAGCTTAAGTCGTCAGGGGGCGACCAATGAGCAGTTCTTC
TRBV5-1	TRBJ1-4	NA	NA	CASSLSLANEKLFF	TGCGCCAGCAGCTTGAGTCTAGCTAATGAAAAACTGTTTTTT
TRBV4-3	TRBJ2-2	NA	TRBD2	CASSQLPSGLNTGELFF	TGCGCCAGCAGCCAACTCCCTAGCGGGTTGAACACCGGGGAGCTGTTTTTT
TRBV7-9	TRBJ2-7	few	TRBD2	CASSPLAGPTYEQYF	TGTGCCAGCAGCCCCTTAGCGGGACCCACCTACGAGCAGTACTTC
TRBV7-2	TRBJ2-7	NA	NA	CASSWPPYEQYF	TGTGCCAGCAGTTGGCCCCCCTACGAGCAGTACTTC
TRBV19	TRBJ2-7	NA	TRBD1	CASKGTGWSYEQYF	TGTGCCAGTAAGGGGACAGGTTGGTCCTACGAGCAGTACTTC